This TCR beta chain was documented in a study of Tregs in tolerant kidney transplant recipients. Study as a whole: A roughly three-day belatacept mixed lymphocyte reaction, sometimes plus 5-day graft donor restimulation, preceded CD4+CD25+CD127- sorting. Recipient cells were told from donor cells by antibody staining.

The CDR3 totals 13 residues. V shed 4 bases and J shed 2 bases, with 9 bases lying between them. From germline, CDR1 is SGHRS and CDR2 YFSETQ. Clones were sequenced by immunoSEQ multiplex PCR, and TCRdb holds only the in-frame ones, with some missing. The sample records about 44,000 clones, roughly 95% being singletons. Findings and caveats of the study: This study did not directly address biological reproducibility. Tregs expanded with activated donor B cells seemed most donor-specific.

To note about this clone: Its specificity is unknown.

Sequencing was done on a sample of Tregs from blood cultured with allogeneic cells. The chain joins TRBV5-1 to TRBJ2-5; unclear D gene. The source of this sequence is a human donor in good health. CDR3 amino acids: CASSPRLQETQYF. As DNA, the CDR3 is TGCGCCAGCAGCCCCAGGTTACAAGAGACCCAGTACTTC.